Following are 2 T cell receptor beta chains from one sample sequenced in a study of blood T cell repertoires in COVID-19. The protocol was immunoSEQ multiplex PCR, while the TCRdb copy is restricted to in-frame clones and leaves out a portion. The sample carries about 75,000 clones, about 91% recorded once. Material: peripheral blood. These receptors all stem from a woman in her seventies with acute or convalescent COVID-19.

The chain carries TRBV19 and TRBJ1-6; D gene uncertain. The CDR3 contains 13 residues. Germline V lookup: CDR1 LNHDA, CDR2 SQIVND (reference sequence). V was trimmed by 2 bases and J by 8 bases, leaving 7 bases between them. CDR3 protein: CASSIRRDSPLHF. The DNA of the CDR3 is TGTGCCAGTAGTATACGGCGGGATTCACCCCTCCACTTT.

This chain uses TRBV2 with TRBJ1-2, with D perhaps matching TRBD1 (6 bases). CDR3 size: 14 residues. V was pared by 6 bases and J by 2 bases, with 13 bases between. Germline-derived CDR1 and CDR2 are SNHLY and FYNNEI. CDR3 sequence reads: CASSPGTQNYGYTF. As DNA, the CDR3 is TGTGCCAGCAGCCCCGGGACACAAAACTATGGCTACACCTTC.